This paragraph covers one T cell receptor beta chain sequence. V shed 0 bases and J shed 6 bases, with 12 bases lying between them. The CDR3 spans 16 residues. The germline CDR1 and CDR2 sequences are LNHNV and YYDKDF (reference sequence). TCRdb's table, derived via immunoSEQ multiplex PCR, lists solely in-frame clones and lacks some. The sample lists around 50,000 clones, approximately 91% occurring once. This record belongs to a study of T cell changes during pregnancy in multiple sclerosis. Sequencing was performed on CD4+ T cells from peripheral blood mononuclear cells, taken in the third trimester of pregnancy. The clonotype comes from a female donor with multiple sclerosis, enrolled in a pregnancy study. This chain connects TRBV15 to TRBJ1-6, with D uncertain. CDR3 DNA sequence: TGTGCCACCAGCAGAGATAGCGTTCCTAGTAATTCACCCCTCCACTTT. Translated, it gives CATSRDSVPSNSPLHF. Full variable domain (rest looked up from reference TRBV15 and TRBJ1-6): DAMVIQNPRYQVTQFGKPVTLSCSQTLNHNVMYWYQQKSSQAPKLLFHYYDKDFNNEADTPDNFQSRRPNTSFCFLDIRSPGLGDTAMYLCATSRDSVPSNSPLHFGNGTRLTVT.